Listed below are T cell receptor beta chains from one sample, sequenced in a study of post-analysis software for immune sequencing data. Each CDR3 protein is one row after TCRdb ran MiXCR on the PCR reads. The sample has under 650,000 distinct CDR3 sequences; 44% are singletons. Input material: blood. All receptors derive from a girl under 18 with multiple sclerosis. CDR3s include the opening cysteine and the closing phenylalanine or tryptophan. D genes are given only for firm matches. Not all rows give a size; the values are once, few, many and, for expanded clones, a class.

>TRBJ2-7|TRBD2|TRBV7-9|few
CASSLSRRGAHEQYF
TGTGCCAGCAGCCTATCCAGGCGGGGGGCCCACGAGCAGTACTTC
>TRBJ2-3|TRBD2|TRBV29-1|few
CSVEGAGGIKNPDTQYF
TGCAGCGTTGAAGGGGCGGGAGGTATAAAAAATCCAGATACGCAGTATTTT
>TRBJ2-5|.|TRBV12-3/TRBV12-4|few
CASSLGVGLQETQYF
TGTGCCAGCAGTTTAGGAGTTGGCCTACAAGAGACCCAGTACTTC
>TRBJ2-5|.|TRBV4-1|.
CASSHLAETQYF
TGCGCCAGCAGCCACCTTGCTGAGACCCAGTACTTC
>TRBJ2-3|.|TRBV5-5|.
CASSYPIGQPGGTDTQYF
TGTGCCAGCAGCTACCCCATTGGTCAACCTGGGGGCACAGATACGCAGTATTTT
>TRBJ2-5|.|TRBV20-1|.
CSARGLVGAETQYF
TGCAGTGCCAGAGGACTAGTGGGGGCGGAGACCCAGTACTTC
>TRBJ2-5|TRBD2|TRBV5-5|few
CASSYSTSGRQETQYF
TGTGCCAGCAGCTACTCGACTAGCGGGAGGCAAGAGACCCAGTACTTC
>TRBJ2-3|.|TRBV12-3/TRBV12-4|.
CASSGVQVQYF
TGTGCCAGCAGTGGGGTACAGGTGCAGTATTTT
>TRBJ2-1|TRBD2|TRBV10-3|few
CAISDPVRGLAGGQYNEQFF
TGTGCCATCAGTGACCCTGTGAGGGGACTAGCGGGGGGACAATACAATGAGCAGTTCTTC
>TRBJ2-7|.|TRBV12-3/TRBV12-4|.
CASSFFRDSYEQYF
TGTGCCAGCAGTTTTTTCAGGGACTCCTACGAGCAGTACTTC
>TRBJ2-7|.|TRBV5-1|once
CASSLGTPDLGEQYF
TGCGCCAGCAGCTTGGGTACGCCGGATTTGGGCGAGCAGTACTTC
>TRBJ2-7|.|TRBV20-1|few
CSARDPMQDTDYEQYF
TGCAGTGCTAGAGATCCAATGCAGGACACCGACTACGAGCAGTACTTC
>TRBJ1-2|TRBD1|TRBV12-3/TRBV12-4|few
CASIDRAGQENYGYTF
TGTGCCAGCATCGACCGGGCGGGACAGGAAAACTATGGCTACACCTTC
>TRBJ2-5|.|TRBV20-1|few
CSAIPLAGAPRETQYF
TGCAGTGCTATCCCCCTCGCGGGGGCCCCCCGAGAGACCCAGTACTTC
>TRBJ2-1|TRBD2|TRBV7-2|.
CASSLLPGGNRNEQFF
TGTGCCAGCAGCTTACTCCCGGGAGGTAATCGGAATGAGCAGTTCTTC
>TRBJ2-5|TRBD2|TRBV6-5|.
CASSYGISGTQETQYF
TGTGCCAGCAGTTACGGGATTAGCGGGACCCAAGAGACCCAGTACTTC
>TRBJ2-1|TRBD2|TRBV20-1|.
CSARVTSGGGSYNEQFF
TGCAGTGCTAGGGTGACTAGCGGGGGGGGATCCTACAATGAGCAGTTCTTC
>TRBJ2-7|.|TRBV2|few
CASKDSTTFYEQYF
TGTGCCAGCAAGGACAGCACGACCTTCTACGAGCAGTACTTC
>TRBJ1-1|.|TRBV6-5|.
CASSFGGAWDTEAFF
TGTGCCAGCTCGTTCGGTGGGGCATGGGACACTGAAGCTTTCTTT
>TRBJ2-2|.|TRBV29-1|.
CSVTGWNTGELFF
TGCAGCGTCACAGGGTGGAACACCGGGGAGCTGTTTTTT
>TRBJ2-7|.|TRBV2|.
CATRDGISYEQYF
TGTGCCACTAGGGATGGGATCTCCTACGAGCAGTACTTC
>TRBJ1-1|.|TRBV6-5|few
CASSYLQADTEAFF
TGTGCCAGCAGTTACCTGCAGGCGGACACTGAAGCTTTCTTT
>TRBJ1-2|TRBD1|TRBV20-1|.
CSAITGGGGYTF
TGCAGTGCTATTACAGGGGGCGGTGGCTACACCTTC
>TRBJ2-5|TRBD1|TRBV12-3/TRBV12-4|.
CASSRRTGPQETQYF
TGTGCCAGCAGCCGGCGGACAGGGCCCCAAGAGACCCAGTACTTC
>TRBJ2-3|.|TRBV9|.
CASSVAPTITDTQYF
TGTGCCAGCAGCGTAGCTCCCACTATCACAGATACGCAGTATTTT
>TRBJ1-6|.|TRBV12-3/TRBV12-4|many
CASSLRGPDSPLHF
TGTGCCAGCAGTTTAAGGGGTCCGGATTCACCCCTCCACTTT
>TRBJ2-3|.|TRBV29-1|few
CSVVWGLVTDTQYF
TGCAGCGTTGTATGGGGGCTGGTCACAGATACGCAGTATTTT
>TRBJ2-1|.|TRBV24-1|.
CATKDVERDEQFF
TGTGCCACCAAGGATGTCGAGAGGGATGAGCAGTTCTTC